The clone carrying this TCR beta chain was picked up a small number of times. Its target is not known. Using a J-beta primer mix together with a sample-barcoded 5' primer, a second PCR was run for about 6 to 11 cycles. TCRdb re-called the 5' RACE reads through MiXCR, storing one row per CDR3 protein. The sample lists hundreds of thousands of distinct CDR3 sequences; under 30% were seen once. The data originate from a study of blood T cells in healthy people across ages. General study results and limits: What prevented conclusive comparison of naive and antigen-experienced cells was that PBMCs were unsorted. With age, beta diversity per million T cells declined roughly linearly, significantly by approximately 40.

Trimming cost V 3 bases and J 0 bases, with 12 bases left between them. Germline CDR1 is SQVTM and CDR2 is ANQGSEA. CDR3 length equals 15 residues. The sample was also linked to a second study, of T cells of mothers and their children. From that paper: Three healthy Caucasian mothers and their six children were the donors.

The TCR sequence derives from a boy aged 5-17 years in good health. The gene calls are TRBV29-1 and TRBJ2-1; D remains ambiguous. Source material: blood. Here the CDR3 DNA reads TGCAGCGTTGAGGAAACTCCCGGCTCCTACAATGAGCAGTTCTTC. This translates into CSVEETPGSYNEQFF.